This T cell receptor (beta chain) stems from a study of T cell changes during pregnancy in multiple sclerosis. Per germline, CDR1 KGHSH and CDR2 LQKENI. V dropped 0 bases and J dropped 3 bases, with 12 bases sitting between them. The CDR3 extends over 16 amino acids. TCRdb's copy holds only in-frame clones and misses some; the assay was immunoSEQ multiplex PCR. This table has about 59,000 clones, less than 95% appearing once. This receptor was taken from a female donor in good health, enrolled as a control in a pregnancy study. The chain carries TRBV18 and TRBJ2-1; the D gene is possibly TRBD2 (5 bases). The material sequenced was peripheral blood, taken in the third trimester of pregnancy. The CDR3 DNA reads as TGTGCCAGCTCACCACCAGGGAGTGCCCGCTACAATGAGCAGTTCTTC. Its protein is CASSPPGSARYNEQFF. The full variable domain, completed using reference TRBV18 and TRBJ2-1, is NAGVMQNPRHLVRRRGQEARLRCSPMKGHSHVYWYRQLPEEGLKFMVYLQKENIIDESGMPKERFSAEFPKEGPSILRIQQVVRGDSAAYFCASSPPGSARYNEQFFGPGTRLTVL.